The T cell receptor (beta chain) under discussion was sequenced for a study of T-cell memory formation after mild COVID-19 (dated by TCRdb to about 2021). For the study in its entirety: TCR sequence clusters from the two donors were largely donor specific. The cohort comprised two young, previously healthy adult volunteers, one female and one male. Longitudinal TCRalpha and TCRbeta repertoire sequencing tracked T-cell clones expanding and contracting after mild COVID-19 in two donors.

The sample was run on an Illumina NovaSeq 6000. TCRalpha and TCRbeta cDNA libraries were constructed by 5'RACE with constant-segment primers, with sample barcodes and unique molecular identifiers being introduced. Trizol reagent was used to extract RNA from every sample. Libraries were amplified in two PCR steps, with a second sample barcode and Illumina TruSeq adapters added in the second step. The libraries were sequenced on an Illumina NovaSeq using 2 x 150 bp paired-end reads. In the original analysis: Reads were demultiplexed and collapsed into UMI-guided consensus sequences with migec v1.2.7. Using mixcr v2.1.11, UMI consensuses were aligned to TRA and TRB V and J templates and then assembled into clonotypes. Expanded or contracted clonotypes were those called significant by both edgeR and NoisET, with noise models trained on biological replicates. For edgeR calls, a false discovery rate-adjusted p below 0.01 and a log2 fold-change threshold of 1 were applied. As an exploratory analysis of dynamics, max-normalized trajectories of the 1000 most abundant clonotypes were examined by PCA with hierarchical clustering. Each responding clone was given a CD4 or CD8 phenotype based on the CD4+ and CD8+ repertoires, which had been sequenced separately. The public reads were quality trimmed at Q25 with fastp and then assembled into clones with MiXCR by TCRdb, keeping productive beta chains. CDR3 protein sequences are deduplicated, and each keeps its most common genes and DNA. The V and J calls and clone size come from TCRdb's table, not from the authors' own analysis. The sample includes fewer than 700,000 distinct CDR3 sequences, with roughly 22% observed a single time. The top ten hold 7.5% to 9.5% of the sample.

As concerns this clonotype: This receptor's antigen is unknown. No qualities accompany the bases; no much larger clone lies one base away.

The CDR3 spans 18 residues, from the cysteine through the phenylalanine. The only DNA kept is the CDR3, 54 bases in frame from the first base. The germline V gene sets CDR1 to SNHLY and CDR2 to FYNNEI. Trimming takes 10 bases off V and 1 base off J; junction bases not matched to a gene: 14. PBMCs were isolated by Ficoll-Paque density gradient centrifugation. What the research found in general, with its limitations: SARS-CoV-2 specificity was not confirmed for the second-wave clones peaking on day 37. Some responding clones were found in pre-infection memory, which suggests that pre-existing cross-reactive memory T cells took part in the SARS-CoV-2 response. The study included only a couple of mild cases, and larger cohorts that include severe cases with pre-infection samples were judged to be necessary. From day 15 to 85, contracting clones showed balanced CD4/CD8 phenotypes, whereas a second wave of clones that expanded from day 15 to 37 leaned towards CD4+. Contracting CD4+ clones were found mainly in CM and EM memory subsets, while CD8+ clones were enriched in EMRA.

The V gene is TRBV2 and the J gene is TRBJ2-3; the junction holds 13 bases that match TRBD2. This receptor was identified in an adult woman who had mild COVID-19 (a few samples of this study predate the infection). The sample titles of this study are shuffled in the database, so cell type and time point are left out; the donor was told from shared clones. The sample consisted of PBMCs or a T cell subset sorted from them (not recorded which). The DNA sequence is given as TGTGCCAACGGACTAGCGGGGGCCCCTACCGAGGGCACAGATACGCAGTATTTT. Translated, it gives CANGLAGAPTEGTDTQYF.